This T cell receptor beta chain was sequenced during a study of T cell responses to AZD1222 COVID-19 vaccine. The CDR3 loop spans 13 amino acids. CDR1 SGDLS and CDR2 YYNGEE come from the germline V gene. V was shortened by 1 base and J by 4 bases, with 6 bases between the two germline ends. Some clones are missing from TCRdb's copy, which holds only in-frame ones; the method was immunoSEQ multiplex PCR. The sample shows approximately 110,000 clones, roughly nine tenths of them seen only once. The source was peripheral blood, collected on day 0 of AZD1222 vaccination. This receptor was obtained from an adult in good health. The gene calls are TRBV9 and TRBJ1-5; D perhaps matches TRBD1 (6 bases). This CDR3 is CASSVRGNQPQHF. Here the CDR3 DNA reads TGTGCCAGCAGCGTAAGGGGGAATCAGCCCCAGCATTTT. The full variable domain, in which reference TRBV9 and TRBJ1-5 provide the parts outside the CDR3, is DSGVTQTPKHLITATGQRVTLRCSPRSGDLSVYWYQQSLDQGLQFLIQYYNGEERAKGNILERFSAQQFPDLHSELNLSSLELGDSALYFCASSVRGNQPQHFGDGTRLSIL.